This TCR beta chain appears in the sequencing data of a study of regulatory T cells in long-lasting Graves disease. As for the study in general: Graves' patients, diagnosed recently, had received antithyroid drugs under 3 months.

To note about this clonotype: One end of the junction is discordant with germline, which a read error may explain.

This CDR3 contains 14 residues. Germline lookup yields CDR1 MNHEY and CDR2 SVGAGI. Relying on iRepertoire HTBI primers and Arm-PCR of CDR3 regions, the team built TCR beta libraries. MiXCR, run by TCRdb on the multiplex PCR reads, gives a single entry per CDR3 protein. The sample shows about 430,000 distinct CDR3 sequences, around 16% of them seen only once. Time point indicated: newly diagnosed GD, antithyroid drugs for less than 3 months. RNA extracted from PBMCs served as the sequencing template. A further study also used this sample, focusing on T cells in Graves' hyperthyroidism and ophthalmopathy.

The clonotype comes from a woman in her 40s with Graves disease. This chain uses TRBV6-5 with TRBJ1-5; D remains unclear. Specimen: peripheral blood mononuclear cells (PBMCs), collected at new diagnosis, from a patient treated with antithyroid drugs. CDR3: CAGSYGSSNQPQHF. CDR3 nucleotide sequence: TGTGCCGGCAGTTACGGGAGTAGCAATCAGCCCCAGCATTTT.